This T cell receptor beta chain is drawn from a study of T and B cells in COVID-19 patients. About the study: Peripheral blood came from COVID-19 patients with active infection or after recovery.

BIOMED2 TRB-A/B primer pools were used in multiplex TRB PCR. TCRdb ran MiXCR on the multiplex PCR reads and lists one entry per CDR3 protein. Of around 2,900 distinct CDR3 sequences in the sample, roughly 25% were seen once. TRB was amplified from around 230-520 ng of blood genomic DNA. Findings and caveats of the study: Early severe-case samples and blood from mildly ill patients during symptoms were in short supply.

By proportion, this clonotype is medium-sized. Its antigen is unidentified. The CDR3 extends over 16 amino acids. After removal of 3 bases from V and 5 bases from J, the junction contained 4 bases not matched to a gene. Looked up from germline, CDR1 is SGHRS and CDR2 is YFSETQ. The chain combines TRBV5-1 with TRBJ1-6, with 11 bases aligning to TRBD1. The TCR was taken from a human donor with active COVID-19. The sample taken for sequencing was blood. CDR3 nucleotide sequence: TGCGCCAGCAGCTGGGGACAGGGGGTCGATAATTCACCCCTCCACTTT. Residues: CASSWGQGVDNSPLHF.